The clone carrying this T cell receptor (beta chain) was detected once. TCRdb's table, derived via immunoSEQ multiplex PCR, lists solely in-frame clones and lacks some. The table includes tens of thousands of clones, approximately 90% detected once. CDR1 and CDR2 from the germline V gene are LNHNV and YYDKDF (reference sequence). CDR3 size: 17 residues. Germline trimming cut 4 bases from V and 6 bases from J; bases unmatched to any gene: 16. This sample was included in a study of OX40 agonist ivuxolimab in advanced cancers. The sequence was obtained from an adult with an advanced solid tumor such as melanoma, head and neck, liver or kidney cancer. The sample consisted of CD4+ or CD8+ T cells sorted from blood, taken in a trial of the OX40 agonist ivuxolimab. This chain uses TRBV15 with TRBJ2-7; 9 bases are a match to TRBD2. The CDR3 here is CATSTTRAGGPLVEQYF. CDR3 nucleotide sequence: TGTGCCACCAGCACGACGCGTGCGGGAGGGCCCTTGGTCGAGCAGTACTTC.